This T cell receptor (beta chain) originates from a study of vaccination effects on CD4 cells after COVID-19. Investigators separated out CD4+ T cells once less than 11 days of culture had passed. Everyone in the study got two shots of either the BNT162b2 or mRNA-1273 vaccine. Nucleocapsid antibody tests were negative, and the vaccine recipients had no prior SARS-CoV-2 infection. Half of the medium was exchanged for IL-2 medium on both days 3 and 7. With respect to this clone: The target antigen is unknown.

This CDR3 has 13 residues. The germline V gene has CDR1 SGHVS and CDR2 FQNEAQ. V was trimmed by 5 bases and J by 4 bases, leaving 12 bases between them. Assay: immunoSEQ multiplex PCR; the TCRdb copy retains only in-frame clones and omits some. The profile shows 35,000 to 55,000 clones, approximately 70% of them singletons. The rearrangement links TRBV7-8 to TRBJ2-7; D is undetermined. The clonotype originates from a human donor who received a COVID-19 vaccine. The sample consisted of CD4+ T cells from PBMCs cultured without peptide, taken after COVID-19 vaccination. The CDR3 loop reads CASSLGKGYEQYF. In DNA, the CDR3 is TGTGCCAGCAGCCTGGGGAAGGGTTACGAGCAGTACTTC. Complete variable domain (other parts from reference TRBV7-8 and TRBJ2-7): GAGVSQSPRYKVAKRGQDVALRCDPISGHVSLFWYQQALGQGPEFLTYFQNEAQLDKSGLPSDRFFAERPEGSVSTLKIQRTQQEDSAVYLCASSLGKGYEQYFGPGTRLTVT.